This is a list of T cell receptor beta chains from one sample in a study of shared clonotypes between healthy human individuals. The protocol was immunoSEQ multiplex PCR, while the TCRdb copy is restricted to in-frame clones and leaves out a portion. Here the sample spans about 330,000 clones, approximately 79% being singletons. Sequencing was carried out using memory CD4+ T cells sorted from blood. Receptors originate from a man aged 25-45 years in good health. CDR3s include the opening cysteine and the closing phenylalanine or tryptophan. A D gene is named only where the DNA matches it firmly. Clone size is shown for a subset of rows, as once, few, many or a class of expanded clone.

>TRBV15|14|TRBJ2-5|TRBD1|many
TGTGCCACCAGCAAGGGACAGGAACAAGAGACCCAGTACTTC
CATSKGQEQETQYF
>TRBV7-6|18|TRBJ2-2|TRBD2|.
TGTGCCAGCAGCTCCCCCCCGGGTAGCGGGGTGAACACCGGGGAGCTGTTTTTT
CASSSPPGSGVNTGELFF
>TRBV4-1|16|TRBJ2-7|TRBD2|.
TGCGCCAGCAGCCAAGAGGGTTTGGGGGGGGCCTACGAGCAGTACTTC
CASSQEGLGGAYEQYF
>TRBV29-1|13|TRBJ1-1|TRBD1|.
TGCAGCGTTGAAGGACAGGGGGCCTCTGAAGCTTTCTTT
CSVEGQGASEAFF
>TRBV11-2|12|TRBJ2-7|.|.
TGTGCCAGCAGCCAACCATTCTACGAGCAGTACTTC
CASSQPFYEQYF
>TRBV27|11|TRBJ2-7|.|.
TGTGCCAGCATCTCGACCGGGGAGCAGTACTTC
CASISTGEQYF
>TRBV27|14|TRBJ2-2|TRBD2|once
TGTGCCAGCAGTTTATCGTGGGGGGGCGGGGAGCTGTTTTTT
CASSLSWGGGELFF
>TRBV7-6|15|TRBJ2-5|TRBD2|.
TGTGCCAGCAGGCGTACTAGCGGGAGGCAAGAGACCCAGTACTTC
CASRRTSGRQETQYF
>TRBV14|14|TRBJ2-3|TRBD2|.
TGTGCCAGCAGCCATAGCGGGAGCCCAGATACGCAGTATTTT
CASSHSGSPDTQYF
>TRBV27|16|TRBJ2-1|TRBD2|.
TGTGCCAGCAGCGACAGACTAGCGGGATTGGGCAGAGAGCAGTTCTTC
CASSDRLAGLGREQFF
>TRBV6-6|15|TRBJ1-2|TRBD1|.
TGTGCCAGCGGCCCGGACTTAACAGGGGTCTATGGCTACACCTTC
CASGPDLTGVYGYTF
>TRBV6-6|12|TRBJ2-7|.|.
TGTGCCAGCGGAAACTACTCCTACGAGCAGTACTTC
CASGNYSYEQYF
>TRBV19|13|TRBJ2-1|.|.
TGTGCCAGTAGTCCCTCCGCCGCCAGTATTGAGTTCTTC
CASSPSAASIEFF
>TRBV19|12|TRBJ1-5|.|.
TGTGCCAGTAGCTGGGCGGATCAGCCCCAGCATTTT
CASSWADQPQHF
>TRBV18|13|TRBJ2-1|.|.
TGTGCCAGCTCGAACTTATTAGACAATGAGCAGTTCTTC
CASSNLLDNEQFF
>TRBV7-3|15|TRBJ1-5|.|.
TGTGCCAGCAGCCGGTCTGGGACGTTAAATCAGCCCCAGCATTTT
CASSRSGTLNQPQHF
>TRBV5-1|13|TRBJ1-1|.|.
TGCGCCAGCAGCTTGGGGCAGGGCTCTGAAGCTTTCTTT
CASSLGQGSEAFF
>TRBV28|12|TRBJ2-1|.|.
TGTGCCAGCCTGAGCTCCTACAATGAGCAGTTCTTC
CASLSSYNEQFF
>TRBV9|16|TRBJ2-5|TRBD2|.
TGTGCCAGCAGCCCCTTGGGGGGGAGAGTAGGAGAGACCCAGTACTTC
CASSPLGGRVGETQYF
>TRBV18|15|TRBJ1-5|.|.
TGTGCCAGCTCACCGTCATCAAATCCCGATCAGCCCCAGCATTTT
CASSPSSNPDQPQHF
>TRBV5-1|15|TRBJ2-7|TRBD1|.
TGCGCCAGCAGCTTGGGAGGGACAGGGGGCGCTGAGCAGTACTTC
CASSLGGTGGAEQYF
>TRBV30|15|TRBJ2-2|.|.
TGTGCCTGGAGGTGGGGCTTCGCGAACACCGGGGAGCTGTTTTTT
CAWRWGFANTGELFF
>TRBV25-1|12|TRBJ1-2|.|few
TGTGCCAGCAGTGACTCTAACTATGGCTACACCTTC
CASSDSNYGYTF
>TRBV7-9|13|TRBJ2-7|.|.
TGTGCCAGCACCTACGCCGGGGTAGGGGAGCAGTACTTC
CASTYAGVGEQYF
>TRBV7-2|15|TRBJ2-7|TRBD2|.
TGTGCCAGCAGCTCTCGACTAGCGTCGATCTACGAGCAGTACTTC
CASSSRLASIYEQYF
>TRBV29-1|13|TRBJ2-5|.|.
TGCAGCGTAGAACAGGGTTCCCAAGAGACCCAGTACTTC
CSVEQGSQETQYF
>TRBV5-4|16|TRBJ1-1|.|few
TGTGCCAGCAGCTTTCCGACGGGGGTAGGGTACACTGAAGCTTTCTTT
CASSFPTGVGYTEAFF
>TRBV20-1|11|TRBJ2-7|.|.
TGCAGTGCTAGTCGGGGAAGCGAGCAGTACTTC
CSASRGSEQYF
>TRBV18|18|TRBJ2-7|TRBD1|.
TGTGCCAGCTCACCCAGTCCCGGGACAGGGGGTGACCCCTATGAGCAGTACTTC
CASSPSPGTGGDPYEQYF
>TRBV28|15|TRBJ2-5|TRBD1|.
TGTGCCACCTCAAGGGGGACAGAATACCAAGAGACCCAGTACTTC
CATSRGTEYQETQYF
>TRBV18|15|TRBJ1-1|.|.
TGTGCCAGCTCCCCCTCCATAGGCGGTAACACTGAAGCTTTCTTT
CASSPSIGGNTEAFF
>TRBV5-1|15|TRBJ2-2|.|.
TGCGCCAGCAGCTCGGAAGGGTGGAGCTCCGGGGAGCTGTTTTTT
CASSSEGWSSGELFF
>TRBV30|14|TRBJ2-5|.|.
TGTGCCTGGAGTGGCGTAGGGGGGTGGGAGACCCAGTACTTC
CAWSGVGGWETQYF
>TRBV11-2|13|TRBJ2-4|.|.
TGTGCCAGCAGACCTCATGCAGGAAACATTCAGTACTTC
CASRPHAGNIQYF
>TRBV11-2|19|TRBJ2-3|TRBD1|.
TGTGCCAGCAGCTTCTTCCCCCCAGATTGGGACAGTACCACAGATACGCAGTATTTT
CASSFFPPDWDSTTDTQYF
>TRBV5-4|15|TRBJ2-7|TRBD2|once
TGTGCCAGCAGCCAAGGACTAGCGGGAGAATACGAGCAGTACTTC
CASSQGLAGEYEQYF
>TRBV5-6|14|TRBJ2-5|.|once
TGTGCCAGCAGCTTGATGTGGCAAGCAGAGACCCAGTACTTC
CASSLMWQAETQYF
>TRBV7-8|15|TRBJ2-5|.|many
TGTGCCAGCAGCGGAGGGACTGGTCTCGGAGAGACCCAGTACTTC
CASSGGTGLGETQYF
>TRBV5-1|14|TRBJ2-7|TRBD1|.
TGCGCCAGCAGTCGTACCGGGACAGGCTACGAGCAGTACTTC
CASSRTGTGYEQYF
>TRBV6-1|16|TRBJ2-5|TRBD1|.
TGTGCCAGCAGTGAAAAGACAGGGGGCGGGTGGGAGACCCAGTACTTC
CASSEKTGGGWETQYF
>TRBV5-1|15|TRBJ2-7|TRBD1|.
TGCGCCAGCAGCGCCGGGGACAGGGTCTCCTACGAGCAGTACTTC
CASSAGDRVSYEQYF
>TRBV5-1|11|TRBJ2-1|TRBD2|many
TGCGCCAGCGCTAGCGGCAATGAGCAGTTCTTC
CASASGNEQFF
>TRBV19|13|TRBJ2-1|.|.
TGTGCCAGTAGTATTGCCTGGTCCAATGAGCAGTTCTTC
CASSIAWSNEQFF
>TRBV7-8|18|TRBJ2-2|TRBD2|.
TGTGCCAGCAGCCCCGGGGTTAGCGGGAGTGCGAACACCGGGGAGCTGTTTTTT
CASSPGVSGSANTGELFF
>TRBV5-6|14|TRBJ1-1|.|many
TGTGCCAGCAGCTTGGTTGGCACGAACACTGAAGCTTTCTTT
CASSLVGTNTEAFF
>TRBV7-7|14|TRBJ1-2|.|.
TGTGCTAACCTTCCTGGACGGGAGAACTATGGCTACACCTTC
CANLPGRENYGYTF
>TRBV5-1|17|TRBJ1-3|.|few
TGCGCCAGCAGCTTTCGCTCTCCCGCAGACTCTGGAAACACCATATATTTT
CASSFRSPADSGNTIYF
>TRBV6-4|14|TRBJ1-1|TRBD1|.
TGTGCCAGCAGATCGGACAGGGCAGGCACTGAAGCTTTCTTT
CASRSDRAGTEAFF
>TRBV6-1|15|TRBJ2-7|TRBD1|.
TGTGCCAGCAGCGTCGGGACAGGGAGCTCCTACGAGCAGTACTTC
CASSVGTGSSYEQYF
>TRBV11-2|15|TRBJ2-1|TRBD2|.
TGTGCCAGCAGCTTGTGGCTAGCGGGAGTAGGTGAGCAGTTCTTC
CASSLWLAGVGEQFF
>TRBV5-4|14|TRBJ2-3|.|.
TGTGCCAGCAGCTCAAGAACTAGCACAGATACGCAGTATTTT
CASSSRTSTDTQYF
>TRBV27|17|TRBJ1-5|TRBD1|.
TGTGCCAGCAGTTTAGGAAAGGGACAGGGAAAGTATCAGCCCCAGCATTTT
CASSLGKGQGKYQPQHF
>TRBV11-2|13|TRBJ2-3|TRBD1|.
TGTGCCAGCAGCCAGACAGGGCCAGATACGCAGTATTTT
CASSQTGPDTQYF
>TRBV5-1|17|TRBJ2-1|TRBD2|.
TGCGCCAGCAGCCTGTGGACTAGCGGGAGCTCCTACAATGAGCAGTTCTTC
CASSLWTSGSSYNEQFF